This T cell receptor (beta chain) was profiled in a study of cytomegalovirus exposure and HLA in healthy donors. Findings and limits, study-wide: Excluded were some V segments that proved indistinguishable, including TRBV6-2 and TRBV6-3.

On this clone itself: Its specificity is not known.

Researchers ran the PCR with 60 Vbeta and 13 Jbeta primers. Libraries were prepared by immunoSEQ multiplex PCR; TCRdb keeps only in-frame clonotypes and omits some of them. The sample totals roughly 39,000 clones. Germline V gene sequence: CDR1 SGDLS, CDR2 YYNGEE. This CDR3 spans 14 amino acids. V gave up 3 bases and J gave up 1 base, with 5 bases separating them. This sequence was found in a man aged 30 to 45 in good health and CMV-seronegative. Sequencing was done on a sample of PBMCs. The gene calls are TRBV9 and TRBJ2-6, with unresolved D. The CDR3 nucleotides read TGTGCCAGCAGCGGGCCTTCTGGGGCCAACGTCCTGACTTTC. This sequence encodes CASSGPSGANVLTF.